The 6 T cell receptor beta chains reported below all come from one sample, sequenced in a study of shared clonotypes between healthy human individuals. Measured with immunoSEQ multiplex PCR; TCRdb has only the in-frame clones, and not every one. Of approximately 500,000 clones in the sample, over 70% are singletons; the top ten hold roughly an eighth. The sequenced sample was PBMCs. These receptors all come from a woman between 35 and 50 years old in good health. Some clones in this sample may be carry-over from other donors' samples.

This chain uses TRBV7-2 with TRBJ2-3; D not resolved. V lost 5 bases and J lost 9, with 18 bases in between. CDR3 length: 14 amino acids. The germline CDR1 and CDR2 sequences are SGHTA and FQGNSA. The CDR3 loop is CASSTQLDSGTQYF. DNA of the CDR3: TGTGCCAGCAGCACCCAACTGGATTCTGGGACGCAGTATTTT.

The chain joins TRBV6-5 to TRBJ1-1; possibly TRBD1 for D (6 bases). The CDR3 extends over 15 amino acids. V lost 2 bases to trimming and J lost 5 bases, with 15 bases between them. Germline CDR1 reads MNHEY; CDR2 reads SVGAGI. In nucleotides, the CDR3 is TGTGCCAGCAGTTACAGGGGGGTACAGTTAACTGAAGCTTTCTTT. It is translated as CASSYRGVQLTEAFF.

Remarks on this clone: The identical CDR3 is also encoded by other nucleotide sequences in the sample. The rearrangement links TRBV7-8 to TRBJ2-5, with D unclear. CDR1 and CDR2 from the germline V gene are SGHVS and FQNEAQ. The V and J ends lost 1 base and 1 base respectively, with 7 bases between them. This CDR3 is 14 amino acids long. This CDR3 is CASSLGAVQETQYF. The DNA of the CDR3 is TGTGCCAGCAGCTTAGGGGCAGTCCAAGAGACCCAGTACTTC.

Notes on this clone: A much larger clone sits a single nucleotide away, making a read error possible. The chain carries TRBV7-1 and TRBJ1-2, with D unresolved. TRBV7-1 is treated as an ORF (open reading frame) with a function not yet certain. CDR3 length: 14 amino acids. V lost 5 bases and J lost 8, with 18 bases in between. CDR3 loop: CASSQVSGSHGYTF. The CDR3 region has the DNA TGTGCCAGCAGCCAAGTATCTGGTTCCCACGGCTACACCTTC.

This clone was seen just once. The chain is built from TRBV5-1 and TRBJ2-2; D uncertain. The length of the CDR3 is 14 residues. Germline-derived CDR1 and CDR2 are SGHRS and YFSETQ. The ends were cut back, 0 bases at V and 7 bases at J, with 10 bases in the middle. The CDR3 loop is CASSLEVSVGELFF. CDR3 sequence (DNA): TGCGCCAGCAGCTTGGAGGTTTCTGTCGGGGAGCTGTTTTTT.

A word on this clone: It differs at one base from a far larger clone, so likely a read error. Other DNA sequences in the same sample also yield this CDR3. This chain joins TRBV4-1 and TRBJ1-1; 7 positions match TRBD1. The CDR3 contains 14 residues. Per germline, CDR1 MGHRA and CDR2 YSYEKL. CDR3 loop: CASSRTGANTEAFF. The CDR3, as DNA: TGCGCCAGCAGCCGGACAGGAGCCAACACGGAAGCTTTCTTT.